This T cell receptor beta chain was captured by sequencing in a study of blood T cells in healthy people across ages. Notes on this clonotype: At one end, the junction sequence differs from germline, possibly due to a read error.

In germline, CDR1 is SQVTM, CDR2 ANQGSEA. The CDR3 has 11 amino acids. With a J-beta primer mix and a sample-barcoded 5' primer, a second PCR ran about 6 to 11 cycles. A single record per CDR3 protein comes from TCRdb applying MiXCR to the 5' RACE reads. The data show over 950,000 distinct CDR3 sequences, more than 30% seen once. This receptor was obtained from a man aged 18-30 years in good health. The sequenced sample consisted of blood. The rearrangement joins TRBV29-1 to TRBJ2-3, with 7 bases aligning to TRBD2. The CDR3 protein is CSVASGDTQNF. The CDR3 nucleotides are TGCAGCGTGGCTAGCGGAGATACGCAGAATTTT.